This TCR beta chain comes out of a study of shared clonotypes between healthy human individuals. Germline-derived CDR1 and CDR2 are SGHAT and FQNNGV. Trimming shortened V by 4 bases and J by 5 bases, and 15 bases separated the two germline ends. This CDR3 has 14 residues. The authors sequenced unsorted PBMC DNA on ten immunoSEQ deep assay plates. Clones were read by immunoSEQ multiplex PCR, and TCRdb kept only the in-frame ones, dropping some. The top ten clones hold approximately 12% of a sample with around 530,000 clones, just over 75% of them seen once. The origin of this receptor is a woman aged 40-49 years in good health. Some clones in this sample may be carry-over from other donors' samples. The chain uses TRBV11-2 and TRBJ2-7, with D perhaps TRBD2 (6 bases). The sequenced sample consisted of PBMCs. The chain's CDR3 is CASSSYIGGNEQYF. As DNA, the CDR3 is TGTGCCAGCAGCTCGTACATTGGGGGGAACGAGCAGTACTTC.